This T cell receptor (beta chain) was obtained from a study of CD8+ T cells in alopecia areata. Study-wide background: The authors scored treated patients' severity by affected scalp percentage.

Once RNA had been extracted, it was reverse transcribed into cDNA to act as the sequencing template. Here immunoSEQ multiplex PCR was the method, and the copy in TCRdb shows in-frame clones only, minus some. The sample has under 250,000 clones, roughly three fifths seen once. Treatment described: oral pan-JAK inhibitor, 5-10 mg twice daily. Using a FACSAria, the CD4+ and CD8+ T cells were sorted from the PBMCs. V was pared by 5 bases and J by 7 bases, with 10 bases between. The CDR3 consists of 11 residues. Germline CDR1 SGHRS, CDR2 YFSETQ. The sequencing used CD4+ T cells sorted from blood, collected at roughly week 45, from a patient treated with tofacitinib. The chain is built from TRBV5-1 and TRBJ2-7; D is unclear. The sequence came from a human donor with alopecia areata. CDR3 bases: TGCGCCAGCAGTAACGGTGGGGAGCAGTACTTC. This gives the protein CASSNGGEQYF.